The table lists the clone carrying this T cell receptor (beta chain) with many counts. Its cognate antigen is unknown. The data were obtained in a study of beta chain features in type 1 diabetes. Expressed TCRB transcripts were sequenced, since all the RNA that had been isolated was reverse transcribed. Sequenced by immunoSEQ multiplex PCR; TCRdb stores in-frame clones only, minus some. The profile covers some 270,000 clones, with approximately 8% appearing a single time and more than 1% taken by the ten largest. The CDR3 is made up of 15 amino acids. CDR1 and CDR2 (germline): SGHNT, YYREEE (reference sequence). Trimming pared 0 bases from V and 6 bases from J, leaving 14 bases between. General observations from the study: PCR, the amplification step, might favor shorter templates, equally in patients and controls. It was not settled here whether HLA type affects TCRB rearrangement. Researchers report that Type 1 diabetes patients had moderately but significantly shorter TCRB CDR3s across all four CD4+ subsets.

The chain combines TRBV5-4 with TRBJ2-3; tentative D call: TRBD1 (5 bases). The TCR comes from a woman aged 18-29 years in good health. Sequencing was done on a sample of central memory CD4+ T cells from blood. The CDR3 DNA reads as TGTGCCAGCAGCTTGGGTCCCAGGGTGGCGGATACGCAGTATTTT. Translated, it gives CASSLGPRVADTQYF.